This T cell receptor (beta chain) was identified during a study of blood T cells in healthy people across ages. Germline V gene lookup returns CDR1 LNHDA and CDR2 SQIVND (reference sequence). V lost 9 bases to trimming and J lost 0 bases, with 11 bases between them. The CDR3 consists of 13 residues. PBMCs were isolated at a quantity of at least 6 million per sample. Using a J-beta primer mix together with a sample-barcoded 5' primer, a second PCR was run for about 7 to 12 cycles. TCRdb analysed the 5' RACE reads with MiXCR anew, one entry per CDR3 protein. The sample consists of about 680,000 distinct CDR3 sequences, 45% to 50% of them appearing once. Concerning this clonotype itself: Its antigen is still unknown.

Study conclusions and caveats: PBMCs left unsorted prevented a conclusive naive versus antigen-experienced comparison.

The sample consisted of blood. The receptor's source is an older woman in good health. The J gene is TRBJ1-2, the V gene TRBV19; no definite D call. Written as DNA, the CDR3 is TGTGCCAGCCTCGGGCGGGCTAACTATGGCTACACCTTC. Translation gives CASLGRANYGYTF.